The rows below give T cell receptor beta chains drawn from one sample of a study of blood T cell repertoires in COVID-19. Here immunoSEQ multiplex PCR was the method, and the copy in TCRdb shows in-frame clones only, minus some. This table has around 310,000 clones, 70% to 90% appearing once. The sequencing sample was made of peripheral blood. The receptor source for this set is a woman aged 45 to 65 with active or convalescent COVID-19. Both conserved end residues are part of each CDR3. Each record gives: J gene, clone size, D gene, V gene, CDR3 protein, CDR3 DNA. D genes are given only for firm matches. The listing skips clone size in some rows; elsewhere it reads once, few, many or a size class.

TRBJ1-2 once NA TRBV9 CASSVLASKDYYGYTF TGTGCCAGCAGCGTATTGGCTTCTAAAGACTACTATGGCTACACCTTC
TRBJ2-3 once TRBD2 TRBV6-1 CASSEFPTSGGRRDTQYF TGTGCCAGCAGTGAGTTTCCGACTAGCGGGGGACGGAGGGATACGCAGTATTTT
TRBJ2-2 NA NA TRBV10-3 CAIRVGGGPGELFF TGTGCCATCAGGGTGGGCGGCGGGCCCGGGGAGCTGTTTTTT
TRBJ1-3 NA TRBD1 TRBV6-5 CASNRDRGSGNTIYF TGTGCCAGCAATAGAGACAGGGGAAGTGGAAACACCATATATTTT
TRBJ2-3 once NA TRBV24-1 CATSDLRSRAISTDTQYF TGTGCCACCAGTGATTTGCGGTCGCGGGCGATTAGCACAGATACGCAGTATTTT
TRBJ1-4 NA TRBD1 TRBV5-5 CASSTDRGVSEKLFF TGTGCCAGCAGCACCGACAGGGGAGTGAGTGAAAAACTGTTTTTT
TRBJ2-7 NA NA TRBV30 CAWPVAGGEQYF TGTGCCTGGCCCGTGGCGGGCGGCGAGCAGTACTTC
TRBJ2-7 NA NA TRBV7-2 CASSLEGPTGYEQYF TGTGCCAGCAGCTTAGAGGGACCGACAGGATACGAGCAGTACTTC
TRBJ1-6 NA TRBD1 TRBV19 CASSKGQGDNSPLHF TGTGCCAGTAGTAAGGGACAGGGCGACAATTCACCCCTCCACTTT
TRBJ2-3 NA TRBD2 TRBV18 CASSQPGLAVMGTDTQYF TGTGCCAGCTCACAGCCGGGACTAGCGGTAATGGGCACAGATACGCAGTATTTT
TRBJ2-5 NA TRBD2 TRBV3-1/TRBV3-2 CASSRAGGQETQYF TGTGCCAGCAGCCGGGCGGGGGGGCAAGAGACCCAGTACTTC
TRBJ2-3 NA NA TRBV29-1 CSVASTTITQYF TGCAGCGTTGCGTCAACGACAATTACGCAGTATTTT
TRBJ1-1 NA NA TRBV5-5 CASSLGAGYLNTEAFF TGTGCCAGCAGCTTGGGCGCGGGGTACTTGAACACTGAAGCTTTCTTT
TRBJ1-2 NA TRBD1 TRBV5-1 CASSPDRGVYTF TGCGCCAGCAGCCCGGACAGGGGCGTGTACACCTTC
TRBJ2-5 NA TRBD1 TRBV7-2 CASSLVPGQAQETQYF TGTGCCAGCAGCTTAGTCCCAGGACAGGCCCAAGAGACCCAGTACTTC
TRBJ1-1 NA TRBD1 TRBV6-5 CASSPGTGNTEAFF TGTGCCAGCAGTCCCGGGACAGGGAACACTGAAGCTTTCTTT
TRBJ1-6 NA TRBD1 TRBV6-6 CASSPLFGQGAGSPLHF TGTGCCAGCAGTCCTCTCTTCGGACAGGGGGCTGGCTCACCCCTCCACTTT
TRBJ2-6 NA TRBD1 TRBV5-4 CASSTGVRGANVLTF TGTGCCAGCTCCACAGGGGTGAGGGGGGCCAACGTCCTGACTTTC
TRBJ2-1 once TRBD2 TRBV27 CASSFSSAGGPNNEQFF TGTGCCAGCAGTTTTTCGTCGGCGGGAGGACCAAACAATGAGCAGTTCTTC
TRBJ1-2 NA NA TRBV25-1 CASTTDSRYGYTF TGTGCCAGCACTACCGACAGTCGGTATGGCTACACCTTC
TRBJ2-5 once TRBD1 TRBV5-1 CASSAGQGQETQYF TGCGCCAGCAGCGCTGGACAGGGACAAGAGACCCAGTACTTC
TRBJ2-5 NA TRBD2 TRBV7-2 CASSPRFSGGAETQYF TGTGCCAGCAGCCCCCGTTTTAGCGGGGGGGCGGAGACCCAGTACTTC
TRBJ1-5 once NA TRBV6-2/TRBV6-3 CASSYGSINSNQPQHF TGTGCCAGCAGTTACGGCTCCATCAATAGCAATCAGCCCCAGCATTTT
TRBJ1-2 NA NA TRBV6-5 CASSSTTGGGYTF TGTGCCAGCAGTTCCACGACAGGAGGTGGCTACACCTTC
TRBJ1-2 NA NA TRBV28 CASSFPGGGSSYGYTF TGTGCCAGCAGTTTCCCCGGAGGAGGGAGCTCCTATGGCTACACCTTC
TRBJ2-5 NA NA TRBV7-2 CASSLYRAGSKETQYF TGTGCCAGCAGCTTATATCGGGCAGGGTCTAAGGAGACCCAGTACTTC
TRBJ1-5 NA TRBD1 TRBV4-2 CASSPDRDSGQPQHF TGTGCCAGCAGCCCGGACCGGGACAGCGGACAGCCCCAGCATTTT
TRBJ1-1 NA NA TRBV19 CASSMGRLEAFF TGTGCCAGTAGTATGGGCAGGCTTGAAGCTTTCTTT
TRBJ1-1 NA NA TRBV28 CASSLGSGGEAFF TGTGCCAGCAGTCTGGGATCCGGGGGTGAAGCTTTCTTT
TRBJ2-1 NA TRBD2 TRBV2 CASLGLAGDNEQFF TGTGCCAGCCTTGGACTAGCGGGCGACAATGAGCAGTTCTTC
TRBJ1-1 NA NA TRBV29-1 CSVTKDINTEAFF TGCAGCGTTACTAAGGACATTAACACTGAAGCTTTCTTT
TRBJ2-1 NA TRBD2 TRBV27 CASSLYVAGGIYNEQFF TGTGCCAGCAGTTTATATGTGGCGGGAGGTATCTACAATGAGCAGTTCTTC
TRBJ1-1 NA NA TRBV29-1 CSVDVEGANTEAFF TGCAGCGTTGATGTCGAGGGCGCGAACACTGAAGCTTTCTTT
TRBJ1-2 NA NA TRBV5-1 CASSLERINYGYTF TGCGCCAGCAGCTTGGAGCGGATTAACTATGGCTACACCTTC
TRBJ2-3 NA NA TRBV5-1 CASRQGVSDTQYF TGCGCCAGCAGACAGGGTGTATCAGATACGCAGTATTTT
TRBJ2-7 NA NA TRBV19 CASRPRGHPSYEQYF TGTGCCAGTAGACCTAGAGGACACCCCTCCTACGAGCAGTACTTC
TRBJ2-5 NA NA TRBV6-4 CATRNITRGSVVEETQYF TGTGCCACCCGGAACATCACACGGGGTTCCGTGGTGGAAGAGACCCAGTACTTC
TRBJ1-1 NA NA TRBV18 CASSQDGGTEAFF TGTGCCAGCTCACAGGACGGGGGCACTGAAGCTTTCTTT
TRBJ2-1 NA TRBD1 TRBV27 CASSLGTAHNEQFF TGTGCCAGCAGTTTGGGGACAGCCCACAATGAGCAGTTCTTC
TRBJ2-5 NA TRBD2 TRBV7-3 CASSRGLAGGETQYF TGTGCCAGCAGCCGGGGACTAGCGGGAGGGGAGACCCAGTACTTC
TRBJ2-1 NA NA TRBV7-9 CASSLVYADPGNEQFF TGTGCCAGCAGCTTAGTGTACGCCGACCCGGGGAATGAGCAGTTCTTC
TRBJ2-1 NA NA TRBV5-1 CASRFPQVNEQFF TGCGCCAGCAGGTTTCCCCAGGTCAATGAGCAGTTCTTC
TRBJ1-2 NA NA TRBV30 CASHPGGLGGYTF TGTGCCTCCCACCCGGGGGGCTTGGGGGGCTACACCTTC
TRBJ2-1 NA NA TRBV7-3 CASSFQREDEQFF TGTGCCAGCAGCTTCCAGAGGGAGGATGAGCAGTTCTTC
TRBJ1-1 once TRBD1 TRBV5-1 CASSLAGQDTEAFF TGCGCCAGCAGCTTAGCTGGACAGGACACTGAAGCTTTCTTT
TRBJ2-7 NA TRBD2 TRBV7-3 CASSNRLAGDEQYF TGTGCCAGCTCTAATAGACTAGCGGGAGACGAGCAGTACTTC
TRBJ2-3 NA NA TRBV18 CASSPPSVDTQYF TGTGCCAGCTCACCACCTAGCGTGGATACGCAGTATTTT
TRBJ1-5 NA NA TRBV6-2/TRBV6-3 CASSTTHQPQHF TGTGCCAGCAGTACGACTCATCAGCCCCAGCATTTT
TRBJ2-7 NA TRBD1 TRBV5-8 CASSFTAGGGYEQYF TGTGCCAGCAGCTTCACTGCAGGGGGCGGGTACGAGCAGTACTTC
TRBJ2-2 NA NA TRBV4-2 CASSQDPVPTGELFF TGTGCCAGCAGCCAAGATCCAGTACCCACCGGGGAGCTGTTTTTT
TRBJ2-3 NA NA TRBV6-2/TRBV6-3 CASRPEGADTQYF TGTGCCAGCAGACCTGAGGGAGCAGATACGCAGTATTTT
TRBJ2-1 once NA TRBV6-5 CASRSTGNYNEQFF TGTGCCAGCAGGTCTACAGGGAACTACAATGAGCAGTTCTTC
TRBJ2-3 NA TRBD2 TRBV29-1 CSVVGLAGYTDTQYF TGCAGCGTTGTAGGGCTAGCGGGATACACAGATACGCAGTATTTT
TRBJ1-2 NA NA TRBV11-3 CASSSFRAGDLGYGYTF TGTGCCAGCAGCTCATTCCGGGCAGGGGATTTGGGCTATGGCTACACCTTC
TRBJ1-1 NA NA TRBV19 CASSYTANTEAFF TGTGCCAGTAGTTATACAGCAAACACTGAAGCTTTCTTT
TRBJ1-6 NA NA TRBV15 CATSKARTGISSYNSPLHF TGTGCCACCAGCAAAGCAAGAACGGGTATCAGCTCCTATAATTCACCCCTCCACTTT
TRBJ2-7 NA TRBD2 TRBV6-2/TRBV6-3 CASSYGGLAGGPYEQYF TGTGCCAGCAGTTACGGAGGACTAGCGGGAGGGCCTTACGAGCAGTACTTC
TRBJ2-7 NA NA TRBV11-1 CASSLGRPYEQYF TGTGCCAGCAGCTTAGGGAGACCCTACGAGCAGTACTTC